The 27 T cell receptor beta chains given below trace back to one sample, sequenced in a study of PD-L1 blockade in urothelial cancer. Method: immunoSEQ multiplex PCR; TCRdb's copy keeps in-frame clones and lacks some. The sample yields some 25,000 clones, about four fifths seen once. Sequences were derived from PBMCs, sampled around atezolizumab (anti-PD-L1) treatment. The receptors derive from a man aged 65 to 85 with urothelial cancer.

This clone was seen a few times. The chain joins TRBV5-1 to TRBJ1-5, with 11 bases lining up with TRBD1. J gave up 7 bases and V 3 bases, and 0 bases lay outside the gene matches. This CDR3 has 13 amino acids. Germline V gene lookup returns CDR1 SGHRS and CDR2 YFSETQ. The CDR3 coding sequence is TGCGCCAGCAGCTGGGACAGGGGGCAGCCCCAGCATTTT. Residues: CASSWDRGQPQHF.

The chain has TRBV19 and TRBJ1-2, with a possible D match to TRBD1 (6 bases). The CDR3 spans 14 residues. The germline CDR1 and CDR2 sequences are LNHDA and SQIVND (reference sequence). V lost 10 bases and J 6 bases, leaving 21 bases between the germline ends. CDR3 DNA sequence: TGTGCCACCAACCCCCCAGGGGATCCCAATGGCTACACCTTC. Translation gives CATNPPGDPNGYTF.

This clone was picked up one time. The chain joins TRBV6-1 to TRBJ2-1; D is possibly TRBD1 (5 bases). V lost 4 bases, J lost 0 bases, and 16 bases lay in between. The CDR3 totals 17 residues. CDR1 and CDR2 (germline): MNHNS, SASEGT. The CDR3 DNA sequence: TGTGCCAGCAGTGGAATTAATCAGGGTAGCTCCTACAATGAGCAGTTCTTC. Translating it yields CASSGINQGSSYNEQFF.

The CDR3 region is CASSATSFQETQYF. CDR3 coding DNA: TGTGCCAGCAGCGCGACTAGCTTCCAAGAGACCCAGTACTTC. The chain employs TRBV7-2 and TRBJ2-5; TRBD2 aligns across 7 bases. The trim removed 5 bases at V and 1 base at J, leaving 4 bases unmatched. The CDR3 contains 14 residues. The germline V gene encodes CDR1 SGHTA and CDR2 FQGNSA.

J is TRBJ2-2 and V is TRBV6-6; D might be TRBD1 (6 bases). The CDR3 contains 15 residues. In germline, CDR1 is MNHNY, CDR2 SVGAGI (reference sequence). V lost 8 bases, J lost 4 bases, and 17 bases lay in between. DNA of the CDR3: TGTGCCAGCGTCAAGGGACAAACGTTCACCGGGGAGCTGTTTTTT. As protein: CASVKGQTFTGELFF.

This clone has more than one count but fewer than ten. The gene calls are TRBV9 and TRBJ1-1; no definite D call. V gave up 4 bases and J gave up 1 base, with 5 bases separating them. This CDR3 comprises 12 residues. Germline V CDR1 and CDR2: SGDLS, YYNGEE. The CDR3 sequence is CASSPQNTEAFF. CDR3 DNA: TGTGCCAGCAGCCCACAGAACACTGAAGCTTTCTTT. Based on the CDR3 plus reference TRBV9 and TRBJ1-1, the full variable domain is DSGVTQTPKHLITATGQRVTLRCSPRSGDLSVYWYQQSLDQGLQFLIQYYNGEERAKGNILERFSAQQFPDLHSELNLSSLELGDSALYFCASSPQNTEAFFGQGTRLTVV.

This clone has more than one count but fewer than ten. The CDR3 nucleotides read TGCGCCAGCAGCTTGGAGGGGGTGGCGAACACTGAAGCTTTCTTT. Translated: CASSLEGVANTEAFF. This chain joins TRBV5-1 and TRBJ1-1, with D perhaps matching TRBD1 (6 bases). This CDR3 spans 15 amino acids. The germline gives CDR1 SGHRS, CDR2 YFSETQ. Trimming pared 0 bases from V and 1 base from J, leaving 10 bases between.

The genes are TRBV4-1 and TRBJ1-5; 7 bases agree with TRBD1. With 5 bases clipped from V and 3 bases from J, the junction kept 7 bases outside the gene matches. The CDR3 has 15 residues. Germline values: CDR1 MGHRA, CDR2 YSYEKL. CDR3 sequence: CASSSRTGINQPQHF. The CDR3 DNA follows: TGCGCCAGCAGCTCCCGGACAGGAATCAATCAGCCCCAGCATTTT.

A few counts support this clone. The chain employs TRBV9 and TRBJ2-3; 10 bases line up with TRBD2. The V gene end was trimmed by 0 bases and the J gene end by 3 bases; junction bases not matched to a gene: 1. CDR1 is SGDLS, CDR2 YYNGEE, per germline. The CDR3 spans 15 residues. In DNA, the CDR3 is TGTGCCAGCAGCGTAGGAGCGGGAGGGACAGATACGCAGTATTTT. This codes for CASSVGAGGTDTQYF.

The chain couples TRBV7-8 to TRBJ2-2, with 7 bases identical to TRBD1. The CDR3 runs to 16 residues. V was clipped by 7 bases and J by 3 bases; unmatched bases: 11. Germline loops: CDR1 SGHVS, CDR2 FQNEAQ. The CDR3 region is CASTLRGSEHTGELFF. In DNA, the CDR3 is TGTGCCAGCACCCTCAGGGGGTCGGAGCACACCGGGGAGCTGTTTTTT.

The rearrangement joins TRBV5-1 to TRBJ2-7; D possibly corresponds to TRBD2 (6 bases). The CDR3 has 15 residues. Germline lookup yields CDR1 SGHRS and CDR2 YFSETQ. Trimming left V 4 bases short and J 7 bases short, with 21 bases between. CDR3 loop: CASSLDIGGAREQYF. The CDR3 nucleotides are TGCGCCAGCAGCCTCGATATCGGAGGGGCTCGGGAGCAGTACTTC.

V gene TRBV28 combines with J gene TRBJ1-2, with a tentative D call TRBD1 (5 bases). Germline V gene lookup returns CDR1 MDHEN and CDR2 SYDVKM. This CDR3 spans 15 amino acids. Trimming left V 3 bases short and J 1 base short, with 12 bases between. CDR3 amino acids: CASSLVGQLNYGYTF. The CDR3 bases are TGTGCCAGCAGTTTGGTGGGGCAGCTTAACTATGGCTACACCTTC.

This clone has only one observation. The J gene is TRBJ2-7, the V gene TRBV10-3, with TRBD1 matching 8 bases. Germline CDR1 is ENHRY and CDR2 is SYGVKD. V shed 6 bases and J 6 bases; nucleotides not matched to a gene: 7. CDR3 size: 13 residues. CDR3 coding DNA: TGTGCCATCAGCGGACAGGGTGCAGCCGAGCAGTACTTC. Translating it yields CAISGQGAAEQYF.

The count of this clone is one. The chain employs TRBV9 and TRBJ2-2; a weak D match, TRBD1 (5 bases). The CDR3 consists of 16 residues. Germline values: CDR1 SGDLS, CDR2 YYNGEE. V lost 1 base, J lost 6 bases, and 16 bases lay in between. Written as DNA, the CDR3 is TGTGCCAGCAGCGTAACGTACCAGACAGTTTCCGGGGAGCTGTTTTTT. Residues: CASSVTYQTVSGELFF.

This sequence joins TRBV18 and TRBJ1-1; no clear D gene. CDR3 length: 12 residues. Germline loops: CDR1 KGHSH, CDR2 LQKENI. Trimming left V 6 bases short and J 1 base short, with 6 bases between. The CDR3 DNA reads TGTGCCAGCTCTACAGCGAACACTGAAGCTTTCTTT. Translated: CASSTANTEAFF.

This chain joins TRBV10-2 and TRBJ2-5; D remains ambiguous. The CDR3 is 12 amino acids. Germline-derived CDR1 and CDR2 are WSHSY and SAAADI. Between the trimmed V and J ends, which lost 2 bases and 7 bases, there was a span of 8 bases. The CDR3 DNA is TGCGCCAGCAGTGAGCAGGTGGGGACCCAGTACTTC. It translates to CASSEQVGTQYF.

In this sample, this clone turned up once. The chain recombines TRBV5-5 with TRBJ1-4, with D uncertain. The CDR3 covers 15 residues. V dropped 1 base and J dropped 5 bases, with 12 bases sitting between them. Germline V gene lookup returns CDR1 SGHKS and CDR2 YYEKEE (reference sequence). CDR3 sequence (DNA): TGTGCCAGCAGCTTGTACCAGGCGTCGAATGAAAAACTGTTTTTT. This sequence encodes CASSLYQASNEKLFF.

The chain uses TRBV28 and TRBJ1-1; D might be TRBD1 (6 bases). V lost 5 bases, J lost 1 base, and 14 bases lay in between. CDR3 length: 15 residues. Germline CDR1 is MDHEN and CDR2 is SYDVKM. CDR3 in DNA: TGTGCCAGCAGTCCCCCGGGGGGCAGGAACACTGAAGCTTTCTTT. Protein sequence: CASSPPGGRNTEAFF.

The chain uses TRBV10-1 and TRBJ2-3; D gene uncertain. With 0 bases removed from V and 6 bases from J, the gap between germline ends came to 7 bases. This CDR3 comprises 13 residues. Germline V gene sequence: CDR1 WNHNN, CDR2 SYGVQD (reference sequence). CDR3 protein: CASSESSPDTQYF. Here the CDR3 DNA reads TGCGCCAGCAGTGAGTCCTCCCCGGATACGCAGTATTTT.

The chain joins TRBV28 to TRBJ1-2, with TRBD1 as a possible D gene (6 bases). The CDR3 contains 16 residues. Trimming stripped 1 base from V and 7 bases from J, with 19 bases between. Germline V CDR1 and CDR2: MDHEN, SYDVKM. The CDR3 is CASSLYPPNRDGGYTF. CDR3 nucleotide sequence: TGTGCCAGCAGTTTATACCCCCCCAACAGGGACGGTGGCTACACCTTC.

The CDR3 DNA sequence: TGTGCCAGCAGCTTAGATCGGACTAGCGGGACCCTTCAGTACTTC. This codes for CASSLDRTSGTLQYF. The chain couples TRBV11-2 to TRBJ2-5; TRBD2 agrees at 12 bases. The CDR3 length is 15 residues. From germline, CDR1 is SGHAT and CDR2 FQNNGV. The V segment lost 0 bases and the J segment 11 bases; nucleotides outside the gene matches: 7.

The chain is built from TRBV28 and TRBJ2-7, with TRBD1 as a possible D gene (6 bases). Trimming removed 3 bases at V and 0 bases at J, with 12 bases between. Germline CDR1 is MDHEN and CDR2 is SYDVKM. The CDR3 totals 15 residues. The CDR3 region has the DNA TGTGCCAGCAGTTTCCAGGGGCGGGCCTCCTACGAGCAGTACTTC. It translates to CASSFQGRASYEQYF.

The V and J genes are TRBV30 and TRBJ2-3; 10 nucleotides align to TRBD2. V shed 0 bases and J 2 bases; nucleotides not matched to a gene: 8. Germline V gene lookup returns CDR1 GTSNPN and CDR2 SVGIG (reference sequence). The CDR3 loop spans 17 amino acids. In nucleotides, the CDR3 is TGTGCCTGGAGTGTACTGGGGACTAGCGCCTACACAGATACGCAGTATTTT. Amino acids: CAWSVLGTSAYTDTQYF.

This chain connects TRBV25-1 to TRBJ1-1; D uncertain. This CDR3 is 13 amino acids long. Germline CDR1 reads MGHDK; CDR2 reads SYGVNS. The ends were cut back, 5 bases at V and 0 bases at J, with 7 bases in the middle. Here the CDR3 reads CASSSSVNTEAFF. The DNA of the CDR3 is TGTGCCAGCAGTTCTTCAGTGAACACTGAAGCTTTCTTT.

V and J are TRBV7-9 and TRBJ2-3, with 12 positions matching TRBD2. The CDR3 runs to 14 residues. Germline assignment: CDR1 SEHNR and CDR2 FQNEAQ (reference sequence). V trimming: 6 bases; J trimming: 11 bases; junction bases outside the gene matches: 9. This chain's CDR3 is CASRSSSGRAGQYF. The CDR3 DNA reads as TGTGCCAGCAGAAGTTCTAGCGGGAGGGCCGGGCAGTATTTT. Full variable domain (rest looked up from reference TRBV7-9 and TRBJ2-3): DTGVSQNPRHKITKRGQNVTFRCDPISEHNRLYWYRQTLGQGPEFLTYFQNEAQLEKSRLLSDRFSAERPKGSFSTLEIQRTEQGDSAMYLCASRSSSGRAGQYFGPGTRLTVL.

For the CDR3, the DNA is TGTGCCAGCAGTACATACAGGGGATCTGGAAACACCATATATTTT. Translated, it gives CASSTYRGSGNTIYF. The V call is TRBV28, the J call TRBJ1-3, with 7 bases fitting TRBD1. The V gene end was trimmed by 5 bases and the J gene end by 1 base; junction bases not matched to a gene: 5. The germline V gene encodes CDR1 MDHEN and CDR2 SYDVKM. CDR3 length: 15 amino acids. Full variable domain (missing parts from reference TRBV28 and TRBJ1-3): DVKVTQSSRYLVKRTGEKVFLECVQDMDHENMFWYRQDPGLGLRLIYFSYDVKMKEKGDIPEGYSVSREKKERFSLILESASTNQTSMYLCASSTYRGSGNTIYFGEGSWLTVV.

This chain's CDR3 is CASSLALEDTDTQYF. The CDR3 DNA is TGTGCCAGCAGCTTGGCCTTGGAGGACACAGATACGCAGTATTTT. The chain combines TRBV5-4 with TRBJ2-3, with D possibly TRBD2 on 5 matching bases. This CDR3 spans 15 amino acids. CDR1 and CDR2 (germline): SGHNT, YYREEE (reference sequence). Trimming shortened V by 0 bases and J by 2 bases, and 10 bases separated the two germline ends. The entire variable domain, with the rest obtained from reference TRBV5-4 and TRBJ2-3, is as follows: ETGVTQSPTHLIKTRGQQVTLRCSSQSGHNTVSWYQQALGQGPQFIFQYYREEENGRGNFPPRFSGLQFPNYSSELNVNALELDDSALYLCASSLALEDTDTQYFGPGTRLTVL.